Here is one T cell receptor beta chain with its context. Here immunoSEQ multiplex PCR was the method, and the copy in TCRdb shows in-frame clones only, minus some. The sample contains 25,000 or so clones, about two thirds of which appear only once. This sample was included in a study of tumor-infiltrating lymphocytes in localized non-small cell lung cancer. CDR3 size: 17 residues. V trimming: 4 bases; J trimming: 2 bases; junction bases outside the gene matches: 12. Germline loops: CDR1 SGHDN, CDR2 FVKESK. This receptor was identified in a human donor with non-small cell lung cancer. V usage is TRBV14 and J usage is TRBJ2-7; 9 bases are a match to TRBD1. Specimen: lung tumor tissue. The CDR3 reads CASSPGAWTGDPYEQYF. The CDR3 nucleotides read TGTGCCAGCAGCCCTGGGGCTTGGACAGGGGACCCCTACGAGCAGTACTTC.